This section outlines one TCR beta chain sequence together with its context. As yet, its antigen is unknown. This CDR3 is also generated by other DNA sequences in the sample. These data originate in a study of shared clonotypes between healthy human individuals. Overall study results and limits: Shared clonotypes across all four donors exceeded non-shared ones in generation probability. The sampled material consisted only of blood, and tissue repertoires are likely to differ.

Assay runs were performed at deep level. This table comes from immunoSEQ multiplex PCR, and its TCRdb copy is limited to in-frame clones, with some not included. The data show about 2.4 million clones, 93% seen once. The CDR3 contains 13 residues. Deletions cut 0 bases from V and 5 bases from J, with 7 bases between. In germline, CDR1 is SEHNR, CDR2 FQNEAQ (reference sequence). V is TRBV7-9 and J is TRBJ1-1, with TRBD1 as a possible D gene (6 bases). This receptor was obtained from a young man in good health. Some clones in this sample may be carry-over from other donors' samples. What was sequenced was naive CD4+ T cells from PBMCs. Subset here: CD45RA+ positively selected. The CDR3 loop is CASSLAQGTEAFF. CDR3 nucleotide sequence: TGTGCCAGCAGCTTAGCACAGGGTACTGAAGCTTTCTTT.